This record covers a single TCR beta chain. The antigen is unknown. TCRdb called the 5' RACE reads again in MiXCR, with one record for every CDR3 protein. There are hundreds of thousands of distinct CDR3 sequences in the sample; roughly a quarter occur only once, and about 2.9% lies in the top ten. The data were taken from a study of identical twins. Study results and limitations: Out-of-frame TCR alpha sharing in monozygotic twins exceeded recombination model predictions.

CDR3 length equals 17 residues. The V gene end was trimmed by 1 base and the J gene end by 4 bases; junction bases not matched to a gene: 11. Germline V lookup: CDR1 DFQATT, CDR2 SNEGSKA (reference sequence). In addition, the sample was reused for a study of T cells expressing NK-cell markers. From that study: Specificity for HCMV among expanded NKG2C+ T cell clones was not established.

Sequenced: CD4+ T cells sorted from blood. The rearrangement joins TRBV20-1 to TRBJ2-1; 9 bases map to TRBD2. This clonotype was sampled from a woman younger than 30 in good health. CDR3 nucleotides: TGCAGTGCTAGAGGCAGTACGAGCGGGGGGCAGTACAATGAGCAGTTCTTC. The encoded protein is CSARGSTSGGQYNEQFF.